What follows is one T cell receptor (beta chain) and its context. Its antigen is as yet unknown. A read error may produce the germline difference seen at one junction end. This sample was included in a study of metastatic and nonmetastatic thyroid tumors. Study findings and constraints: Reports indicated that malignant thyroid tumors showed significantly higher TCR beta diversity than benign nodules did, in blood and tumor.

Until they underwent thyroid surgery, no patient had received any treatment. The CDR3 sequence is 17 residues long. Germline V gives CDR1 MNHEY, CDR2 SMNVEV (reference sequence). TCRdb re-processed the PCR reads through MiXCR. Of tens of thousands of clones in the sample, around 15% were seen once. The V call is TRBV27, the J call TRBJ2-7; 9 nucleotides line up with TRBD1. This receptor was obtained from a male donor with papillary thyroid cancer or a benign thyroid nodule (not recorded which). Some clones in this sample may be carry-over from other donors' samples. What was sequenced was blood. CDR3 amino acids: CASSPSLTGGGTYDQYF. The CDR3, as DNA: TGTGCCAGCAGTCCCTCCTTGACAGGGGGGGGTACCTACGATCAGTACTTC.